These T cell receptor beta chains were read from a single sample in a study of shared clonotypes between healthy human individuals. Here immunoSEQ multiplex PCR was the method, and the copy in TCRdb shows in-frame clones only, minus some. The repertoire consists of about 380,000 clones, with about 97% occurring once and the leading ten covering around 0.3%. The sample was memory CD8+ T cells sorted from blood. All receptors derive from a man aged 25-45 years in good health. Both conserved end residues are part of each CDR3. D genes are given only for firm matches. Part of the rows lack a size; the others show once, few, many or a class for expanded clones.

V: TRBV28; D: TRBD1; J: TRBJ1-1; size: .; DNA: TGTGCCAGCAGTTCCGGGACAGCTAACACTGAAGCTTTCTTT; CDR3: CASSSGTANTEAFF
V: TRBV11-1; D: TRBD2; J: TRBJ2-5; size: .; DNA: TGTGCCAGCAGCGTGGGAGGGTGGGAGACCCAGTACTTC; CDR3: CASSVGGWETQYF
V: TRBV7-2; D: .; J: TRBJ2-3; size: .; DNA: TGTGCCAGCAGCTTAGGTGGGAGGCGGACAGATACGCAGTATTTT; CDR3: CASSLGGRRTDTQYF
V: TRBV5-5; D: TRBD1; J: TRBJ2-2; size: .; DNA: TGTGCCAGCAGCGTAACCGGGACAGGGTTATTCGGGGAGCTGTTTTTT; CDR3: CASSVTGTGLFGELFF
V: TRBV7-2; D: TRBD2; J: TRBJ2-1; size: .; DNA: TGTGCCAGCAGCTCAGGCGGGAGGCCCCTCAATGAGCAGTTCTTC; CDR3: CASSSGGRPLNEQFF
V: TRBV25-1; D: .; J: TRBJ1-6; size: .; DNA: TGTGCCAGCAGTGAAGGGAGTAGGGGGAAGAGTAATTCACCCCTCCACTTT; CDR3: CASSEGSRGKSNSPLHF
V: TRBV6-6; D: .; J: TRBJ2-3; size: .; DNA: TGTGCCAGCAGGAGGGAGATATTCACAGATACGCAGTATTTT; CDR3: CASRREIFTDTQYF
V: TRBV25-1; D: TRBD2; J: TRBJ2-5; size: .; DNA: TGTGCCAGCAGTGAACGGGGTAGCGGGATTTTTGCCGAGACCCAGTACTTC; CDR3: CASSERGSGIFAETQYF
V: TRBV11-2; D: TRBD2; J: TRBJ2-1; size: .; DNA: TGTGCCAGCAGCTTAATCGGCGGGAGCGATGAGCAGTTCTTC; CDR3: CASSLIGGSDEQFF
V: TRBV5-1; D: .; J: TRBJ2-3; size: .; DNA: TGCGCCAGCAGCTTGGTTCGGGGCACAGATACGCAGTATTTT; CDR3: CASSLVRGTDTQYF
V: TRBV30; D: TRBD1; J: TRBJ1-4; size: once; DNA: TGTGCCTGGAGTATTGGACAGGGACGGAAAAAACTGTTTTTT; CDR3: CAWSIGQGRKKLFF
V: TRBV6-5; D: TRBD2; J: TRBJ2-3; size: .; DNA: TGTGCCAGCAGCCACCCGGGACTAGTCACAGATACGCAGTATTTT; CDR3: CASSHPGLVTDTQYF
V: TRBV6-5; D: TRBD2; J: TRBJ2-7; size: .; DNA: TGTGCCAGCAGCCAACCAGGACTAGCGGGCTACGAGCAGTACTTC; CDR3: CASSQPGLAGYEQYF
V: TRBV28; D: TRBD2; J: TRBJ2-5; size: .; DNA: TGTGCCAGCAGTAGTCCAGCGGGAAACCGGGGGACCCAGTACTTC; CDR3: CASSSPAGNRGTQYF
V: TRBV5-1; D: .; J: TRBJ2-7; size: .; DNA: TGCGCCAGCAGCTTGGGGGTGACAGGCAACGAGCAGTACTTC; CDR3: CASSLGVTGNEQYF
V: TRBV6-1; D: .; J: TRBJ2-3; size: .; DNA: TGTGCCAGCAGTGATGGCCGAACTAGCACAGATACGCAGTATTTT; CDR3: CASSDGRTSTDTQYF
V: TRBV5-4; D: .; J: TRBJ2-1; size: .; DNA: TGTGCCAGCAGCTGGGGACTGTCGATACCCTACAATGAGCAGTTCTTC; CDR3: CASSWGLSIPYNEQFF
V: TRBV7-9; D: TRBD2; J: TRBJ2-3; size: .; DNA: TGTGCCAGCAGCTCAGCTAGCGGGAGTATAGATACGCAGTATTTT; CDR3: CASSSASGSIDTQYF
V: TRBV18; D: .; J: TRBJ2-3; size: .; DNA: TGTGCCAGCTCATCCCCCAGGGGGGCCGCCACAGATACGCAGTATTTT; CDR3: CASSSPRGAATDTQYF
V: TRBV7-8; D: TRBD2; J: TRBJ2-3; size: .; DNA: TGTGCCAGCAGCCCCTTAGCGGGAGGTACGCAGTATTTT; CDR3: CASSPLAGGTQYF
V: TRBV19; D: .; J: TRBJ2-7; size: once; DNA: TGTGCCAGTACCCCGCGGGGCGCGGAAAGCTCCTACGAGCAGTACTTC; CDR3: CASTPRGAESSYEQYF
V: TRBV23-1; D: .; J: TRBJ2-1; size: .; DNA: TGCGCCAGCAGTCAACCCGACAGGGAGGGACACAATGAGCAGTTCTTC; CDR3: CASSQPDREGHNEQFF
V: TRBV10-3; D: TRBD2; J: TRBJ2-7; size: .; DNA: TGTGCCATCAGTGAGTCTAAGCGGGAGGACGAGCAGTACTTC; CDR3: CAISESKREDEQYF
V: TRBV18; D: .; J: TRBJ1-3; size: .; DNA: TGTGCCAGCTCACGCTATACAGGGACCTCTGGAAACACCATATATTTT; CDR3: CASSRYTGTSGNTIYF
V: TRBV7-2; D: .; J: TRBJ2-7; size: .; DNA: TGTGCCAGCAGCTTAGCCTCAGCGGGCCATTACGAGCAGTACTTC; CDR3: CASSLASAGHYEQYF
V: TRBV15; D: TRBD2; J: TRBJ2-7; size: .; DNA: TGTGCCACCAGCAGAGATTGGGGGGGTCTTGCCTACGAGCAGTACTTC; CDR3: CATSRDWGGLAYEQYF
V: TRBV25-1; D: .; J: TRBJ1-4; size: .; DNA: TGTGCCAGCAGTGAAAGGGGAGGGGGAGACGAAAAACTGTTTTTT; CDR3: CASSERGGGDEKLFF